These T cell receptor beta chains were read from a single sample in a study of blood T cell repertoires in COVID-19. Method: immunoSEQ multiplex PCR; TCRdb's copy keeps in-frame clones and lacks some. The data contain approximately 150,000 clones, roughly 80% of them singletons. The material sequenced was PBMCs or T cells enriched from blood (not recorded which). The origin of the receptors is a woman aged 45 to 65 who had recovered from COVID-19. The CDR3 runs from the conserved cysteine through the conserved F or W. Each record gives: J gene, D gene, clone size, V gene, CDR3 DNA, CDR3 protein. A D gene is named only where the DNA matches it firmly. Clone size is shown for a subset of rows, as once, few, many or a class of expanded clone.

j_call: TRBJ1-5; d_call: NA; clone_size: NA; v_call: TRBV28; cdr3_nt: TGTGCCAGCAGTTTATCAAAGGGGGGGTTAAATCAGCCCCAGCATTTT; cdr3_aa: CASSLSKGGLNQPQHF
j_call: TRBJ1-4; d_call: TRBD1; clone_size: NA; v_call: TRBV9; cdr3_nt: TGTGCCAGCAGCCCCCTCGGCGCAGGGGGTGAAAAACTGTTTTTT; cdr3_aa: CASSPLGAGGEKLFF
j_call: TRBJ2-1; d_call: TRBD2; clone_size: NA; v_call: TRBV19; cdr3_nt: TGTGCCAGTAGTATAGATTTTAGCGGGTGGCGCAATGAGCAGTTCTTC; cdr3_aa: CASSIDFSGWRNEQFF
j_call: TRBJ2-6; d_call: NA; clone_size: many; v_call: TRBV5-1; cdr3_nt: TGCGCCAGCAGCTTGACATCACGCGGTGGGGCCTCTGGGGCCAACGTCCTGACTTTC; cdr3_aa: CASSLTSRGGASGANVLTF
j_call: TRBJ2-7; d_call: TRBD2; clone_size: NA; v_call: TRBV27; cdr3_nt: TGTGCCAGCAGGTACGGGGGGGGACCCTACGAGCAGTACTTC; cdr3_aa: CASRYGGGPYEQYF
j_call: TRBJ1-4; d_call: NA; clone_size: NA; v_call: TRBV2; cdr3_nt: TGTGCCAGCAGCCCCAACGGTCAGGGTTCTAATGAAAAACTGTTTTTT; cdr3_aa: CASSPNGQGSNEKLFF
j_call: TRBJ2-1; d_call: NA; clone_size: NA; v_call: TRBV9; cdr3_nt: TGTGCCAGCAGCGTAGGGGCCCCTAAACCCAACAATGAGCAGTTCTTC; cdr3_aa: CASSVGAPKPNNEQFF
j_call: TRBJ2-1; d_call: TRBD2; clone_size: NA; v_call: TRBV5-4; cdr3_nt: TGTGCCAGCAGCTTGGATAGCGGGGGGTCAAAGACGTTCCATGAGCAGTTCTTC; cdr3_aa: CASSLDSGGSKTFHEQFF
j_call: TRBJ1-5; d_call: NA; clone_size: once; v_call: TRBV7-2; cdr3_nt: TGTGCCAGCAGCCCCCCGGGGGGAACCGGGGGGCCCCAGCATTTT; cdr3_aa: CASSPPGGTGGPQHF
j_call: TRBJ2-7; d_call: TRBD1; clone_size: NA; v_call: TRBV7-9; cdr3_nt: TGTGCCAGCAGCTATCCTACAGGGGGCGTTGGTGACGAGCAGTACTTC; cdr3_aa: CASSYPTGGVGDEQYF
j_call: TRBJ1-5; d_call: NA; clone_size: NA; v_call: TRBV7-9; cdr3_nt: TGTGCCAGCAGCTTAGACGGTCGTAATCGGCCCCAGCATTTT; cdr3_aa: CASSLDGRNRPQHF
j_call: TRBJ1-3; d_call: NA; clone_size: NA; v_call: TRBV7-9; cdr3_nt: TGTGCCAGCAGCTTAGGAGAAAACACCATATATTTT; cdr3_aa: CASSLGENTIYF
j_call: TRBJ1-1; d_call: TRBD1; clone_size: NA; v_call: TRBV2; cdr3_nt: TGTGCCACCAAACTAGACAGGGGTACTGAAGCTTTCTTT; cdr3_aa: CATKLDRGTEAFF
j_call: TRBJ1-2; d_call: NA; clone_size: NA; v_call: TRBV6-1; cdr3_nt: TGTGCCAGCAGTGATATCGGAAGGGGAAAGGGCTATGGCTACACCTTC; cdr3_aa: CASSDIGRGKGYGYTF
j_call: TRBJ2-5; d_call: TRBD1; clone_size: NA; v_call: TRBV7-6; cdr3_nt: TGTGCCAGCAGCTCCGACAGGGAAGAGACCCAGTACTTC; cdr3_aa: CASSSDREETQYF
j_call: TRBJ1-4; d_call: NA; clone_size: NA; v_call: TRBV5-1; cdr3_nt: TGCGCCAGCAGCTTGGAAGGGAGGGCTGAAAAACTGTTTTTT; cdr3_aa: CASSLEGRAEKLFF
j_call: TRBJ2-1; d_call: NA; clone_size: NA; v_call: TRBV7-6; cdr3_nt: TGTGCCAGCAGCTTCGACAGCTACAATGAGCAGTTCTTC; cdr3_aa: CASSFDSYNEQFF
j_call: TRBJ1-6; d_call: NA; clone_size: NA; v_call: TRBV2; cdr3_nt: TGTGCCAGCAAGAGGAGAGCTTCACCCCTCCACTTT; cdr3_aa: CASKRRASPLHF
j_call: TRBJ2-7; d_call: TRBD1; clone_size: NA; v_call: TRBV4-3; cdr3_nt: TGCGCCAGCAGTAGCGGAGGACAGGGGGGTCTCGAGCAGTACTTC; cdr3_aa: CASSSGGQGGLEQYF
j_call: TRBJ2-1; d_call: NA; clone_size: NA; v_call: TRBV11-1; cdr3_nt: TGTGCCAGCAGCCCCCGGTCGTACAATGAGCAGTTCTTC; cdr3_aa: CASSPRSYNEQFF
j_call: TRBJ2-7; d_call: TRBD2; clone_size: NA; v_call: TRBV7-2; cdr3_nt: TGTGCCAGCAGGGGAGCGGGGACCTACGAGCAGTACTTC; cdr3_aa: CASRGAGTYEQYF
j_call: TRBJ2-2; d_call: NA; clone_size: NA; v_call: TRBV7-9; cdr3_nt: TGTGCCAGCAGCTCCACGGGAATCCGCACCGGGGAGCTGTTTTTT; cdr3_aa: CASSSTGIRTGELFF
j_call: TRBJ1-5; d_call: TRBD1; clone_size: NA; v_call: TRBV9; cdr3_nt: TGTGCCAGCAGCTCGACAGGGGATCATCAGCCCCAGCATTTT; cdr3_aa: CASSSTGDHQPQHF
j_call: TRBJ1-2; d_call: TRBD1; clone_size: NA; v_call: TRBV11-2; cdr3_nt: TGTGCCAGCAGCTTAGTCGGGACAGGGCGCTATGGCTACACCTTC; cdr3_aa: CASSLVGTGRYGYTF
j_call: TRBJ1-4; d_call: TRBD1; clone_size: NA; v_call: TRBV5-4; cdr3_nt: TGTGCCAGCAGCTCAGGGGGCTGGGCTAATGAAAAACTGTTTTTT; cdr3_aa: CASSSGGWANEKLFF
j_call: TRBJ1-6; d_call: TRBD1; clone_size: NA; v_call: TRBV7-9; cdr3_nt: TGTGCCAGCAGCTCCAACCGGCCCGGGACAGGGAATTCACCCCTCCACTTT; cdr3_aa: CASSSNRPGTGNSPLHF
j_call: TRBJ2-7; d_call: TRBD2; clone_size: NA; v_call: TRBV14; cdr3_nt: TGTGCCAGCAGCCAAGAGGCTAGCGGGAATCCCTTTGGTTACGAGCAGTACTTC; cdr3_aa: CASSQEASGNPFGYEQYF
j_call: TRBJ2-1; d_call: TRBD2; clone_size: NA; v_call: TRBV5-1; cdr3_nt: TGCGCCAGCAGCTCGCTCGGGACTAGCGGTAATGAGCAGTTCTTC; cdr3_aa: CASSSLGTSGNEQFF
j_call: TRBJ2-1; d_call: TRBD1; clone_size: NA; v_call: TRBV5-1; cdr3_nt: TGCGCCAGCTCTAGGGACAGGGCATACAATGAGCAGTTCTTC; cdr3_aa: CASSRDRAYNEQFF
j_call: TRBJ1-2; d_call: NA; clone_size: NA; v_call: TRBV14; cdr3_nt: TGTGCCAGCAGCCAAGGAAGGGGTAACTACTATGGCTACACCTTC; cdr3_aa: CASSQGRGNYYGYTF
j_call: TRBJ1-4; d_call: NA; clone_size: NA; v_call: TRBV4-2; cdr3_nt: TGTGCCAGCAGCCAAGTTGGTTCCGGGACACCCTCAAAACTGTTTTTT; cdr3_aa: CASSQVGSGTPSKLFF
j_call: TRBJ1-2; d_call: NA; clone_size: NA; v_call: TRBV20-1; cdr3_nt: TGCAGTGCTAGAGTGGAGAACGGCTACACCTTC; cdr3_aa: CSARVENGYTF
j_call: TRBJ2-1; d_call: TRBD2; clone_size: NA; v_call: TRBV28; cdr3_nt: TGTGCCAGCAGTTCCCGGACTAGCCTCCCGTTCTTC; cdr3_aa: CASSSRTSLPFF
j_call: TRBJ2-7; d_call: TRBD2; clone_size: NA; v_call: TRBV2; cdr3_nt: TGTGCCAGCAGTGTTAGCGGGGGCTCCTACGAGCAGTACTTC; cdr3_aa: CASSVSGGSYEQYF
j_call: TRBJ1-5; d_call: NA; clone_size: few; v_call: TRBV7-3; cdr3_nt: TGTGCCAGCAGCCCTCAGGGAGGCCAGCCCCAGCATTTT; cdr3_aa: CASSPQGGQPQHF
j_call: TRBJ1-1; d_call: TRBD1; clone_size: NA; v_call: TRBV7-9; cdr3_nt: TGTGCCAGCAGCCCGAGACGACAGGGGTACAATGAAGCTTTCTTT; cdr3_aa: CASSPRRQGYNEAFF
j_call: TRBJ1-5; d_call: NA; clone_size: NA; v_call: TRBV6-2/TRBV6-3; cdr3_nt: TGTGCCAGCAGTTACGAAGGGGCCATCAATCAGCCCCAGCATTTT; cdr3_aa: CASSYEGAINQPQHF
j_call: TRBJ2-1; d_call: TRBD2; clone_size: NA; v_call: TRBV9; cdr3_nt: TGTGCCAGCAGCGTTTTAGCGGGGTACTACAATGAGCAGTTCTTC; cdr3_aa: CASSVLAGYYNEQFF
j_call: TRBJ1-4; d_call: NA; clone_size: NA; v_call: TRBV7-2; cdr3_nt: TGTGCCACCCAGCAGGGAACTAATGAAAAACTGTTTTTT; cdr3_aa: CATQQGTNEKLFF
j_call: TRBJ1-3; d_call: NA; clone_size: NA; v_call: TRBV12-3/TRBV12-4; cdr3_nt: TGTGCCAGCAGCAGTTACTCTGGAAACACCATATATTTT; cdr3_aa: CASSSYSGNTIYF
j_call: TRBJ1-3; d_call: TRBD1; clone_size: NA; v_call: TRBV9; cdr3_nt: TGTGCCAGCAGCGCTCGACAGGGTGTCGGAAACACCATATATTTT; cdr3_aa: CASSARQGVGNTIYF
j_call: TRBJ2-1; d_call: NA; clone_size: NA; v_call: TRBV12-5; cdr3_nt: TGTGCTAGTGGTTTGGGTCCTAGCGTTGAGCAGTTCTTC; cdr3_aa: CASGLGPSVEQFF
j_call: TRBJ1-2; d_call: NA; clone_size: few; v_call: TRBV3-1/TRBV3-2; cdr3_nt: TGTGCCAGCAGCCAAGATGGGGGCTCCTATGGCTACACCTTC; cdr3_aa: CASSQDGGSYGYTF
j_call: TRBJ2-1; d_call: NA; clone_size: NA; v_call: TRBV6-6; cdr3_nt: TGTGCCAGCTGGGGGCGCGATGAGCAGTTCTTC; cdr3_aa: CASWGRDEQFF
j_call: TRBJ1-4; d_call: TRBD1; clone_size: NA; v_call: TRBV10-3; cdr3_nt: TGTGCCATCAGTGTAGAGTACGGGACAGGGACTTCTAATGAAAAACTGTTTTTT; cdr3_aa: CAISVEYGTGTSNEKLFF
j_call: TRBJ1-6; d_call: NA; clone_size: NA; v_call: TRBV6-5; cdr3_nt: TGTGCCAGCAGTTGGACAGATAATTCACCCCTCCACTTT; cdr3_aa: CASSWTDNSPLHF
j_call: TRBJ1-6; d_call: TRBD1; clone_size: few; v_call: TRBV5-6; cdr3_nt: TGTGCCAGCAGTCTCCTCTCCGGGACAGCCTATAATTCACCCCTCCACTTT; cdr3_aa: CASSLLSGTAYNSPLHF
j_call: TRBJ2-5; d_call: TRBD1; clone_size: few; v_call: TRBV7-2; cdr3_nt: TGTGCCAGCAGCTTAGAGGGGGGGACAGGGGACCAGTACTTC; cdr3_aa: CASSLEGGTGDQYF
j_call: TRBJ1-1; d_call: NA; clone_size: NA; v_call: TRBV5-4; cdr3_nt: TGTGCCAGCAGCTTGAACACCGACACTGAAGCTTTCTTT; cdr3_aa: CASSLNTDTEAFF
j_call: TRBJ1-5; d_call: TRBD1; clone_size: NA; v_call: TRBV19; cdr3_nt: TGTGCCAGTAGGGGACAGGGCACATTCAATCAGCCCCAGCATTTT; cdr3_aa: CASRGQGTFNQPQHF
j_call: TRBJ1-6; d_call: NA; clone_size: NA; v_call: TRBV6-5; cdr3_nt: TGTGCCAGCAGCCCCGGACACCCGTCACCCCTCCACTTT; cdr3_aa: CASSPGHPSPLHF
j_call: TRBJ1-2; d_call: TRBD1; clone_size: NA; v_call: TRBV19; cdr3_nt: TGTGCCAGTAGGGGGACAGTCGGAAACTATGGCTACACCTTC; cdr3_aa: CASRGTVGNYGYTF
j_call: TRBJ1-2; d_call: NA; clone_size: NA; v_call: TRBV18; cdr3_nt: TGTGCCAGCTCTCCAATCAATTCGGACATGGCAGGCTACACCTTC; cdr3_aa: CASSPINSDMAGYTF